This T cell receptor beta chain was captured in a study of PD-1 blockade in classical Hodgkin lymphoma. The time point denotes: cycle 4 day 1 (C4D1), after more than five weeks of nivolumab. Patients all relapsed after autologous stem cell transplantation, and there was variation in brentuximab vedotin exposure. Sequencing was performed with immunoSEQ multiplex PCR; in TCRdb, only in-frame clones are kept and a portion is missing. Among approximately 89,000 clones, approximately 83% were seen once, and the ten largest hold approximately 15%. This CDR3 region has 16 residues. Germline values: CDR1 LGHNT, CDR2 FRNRAP. Unmatched junction bases numbered 3, after V lost 1 base and J lost 4 bases.

This TCR came from a human donor with classical Hodgkin lymphoma. The material was peripheral blood mononuclear cells (PBMCs), obtained before the fourth cycle of nivolumab. The gene calls are TRBV12-5 and TRBJ2-2; 10 bases agree with TRBD1. The chain's CDR3 is CASGLGQGAPTGELFF. In DNA, the CDR3 is TGTGCTAGTGGTTTGGGACAGGGGGCACCCACCGGGGAGCTGTTTTTT.